A single sample is the source of the 15 T cell receptor beta chains below, sequenced in a study of T cell changes during pregnancy in multiple sclerosis. The assay was immunoSEQ multiplex PCR, and TCRdb's table has in-frame clones only and misses some. The sample lists more than 95,000 clones, about 93% seen once, with more than 0.75% in the top ten. The starting material was peripheral blood, obtained after pregnancy. The receptors were sampled from a female donor with multiple sclerosis, enrolled in a pregnancy study.

The chain recombines TRBV5-1 with TRBJ1-1; D not resolved. Trimming left V 4 bases short and J 0 bases short, with 7 bases between. Germline V CDR1 and CDR2: SGHRS, YFSETQ. This CDR3 is 13 amino acids long. The CDR3 DNA sequence: TGCGCCAGCAGCCCGGTTCTGAACACTGAAGCTTTCTTT. Translated, it gives CASSPVLNTEAFF.

The chain links TRBV10-2 to TRBJ2-1; weak D call: TRBD2 (6 bases). This CDR3 comprises 14 residues. The germline V gene encodes CDR1 WSHSY and CDR2 SAAADI. Trimming pared 6 bases from V and 4 bases from J, leaving 13 bases between. The CDR3 is CASSRPSAYNEQFF. Here the CDR3 DNA reads TGCGCCAGCAGCCGGCCTAGCGCGTACAATGAGCAGTTCTTC.

V and J are TRBV6-1 and TRBJ2-5, with D possibly TRBD2 on 6 matching bases. The CDR3 totals 15 residues. Trimming took 4 bases from V and 5 from J, leaving 17 bases between them. Germline V gives CDR1 MNHNS, CDR2 SASEGT. The CDR3 DNA reads TGTGCCAGCAGTGGAGGAATTGGGGGGAGGGAGACCCAGTACTTC. Translation gives CASSGGIGGRETQYF.

The chain has TRBV19 and TRBJ2-7, with a weak D call TRBD1 (6 bases). Between the trimmed V and J ends, which lost 7 bases and 3 bases, there was a span of 19 bases. The CDR3 loop spans 15 amino acids. The germline V gene encodes CDR1 LNHDA and CDR2 SQIVND (reference sequence). This chain's CDR3 is CASKVRGHPNYEQYF. CDR3 nucleotide sequence: TGTGCCAGTAAGGTCAGGGGACATCCTAACTACGAGCAGTACTTC.

The chain carries TRBV7-2 and TRBJ2-3, with 7 bases that match TRBD2. Germline V gene sequence: CDR1 SGHTA, CDR2 FQGNSA. V shed 5 bases, J shed 2 bases, and the junction held 7 bases outside the gene matches. The CDR3 runs to 15 residues. The CDR3 DNA sequence: TGTGCCAGCAGCCTTCTAGCGGAGCCCACAGATACGCAGTATTTT. It codes for CASSLLAEPTDTQYF.

This chain joins TRBV11-2 and TRBJ1-1; the D is unclear. Germline CDR1 is SGHAT and CDR2 is FQNNGV. V lost 3 bases, J lost 1 base, and 6 bases lay in between. The CDR3 has 13 residues. CDR3 bases: TGTGCCAGCAGCTTCCCGGGGAACACTGAAGCTTTCTTT. Translation gives CASSFPGNTEAFF.

The chain employs TRBV19 and TRBJ2-7; 14 nucleotides align to TRBD2. CDR1 is LNHDA and CDR2 is SQIVND in the germline V gene (reference sequence). V lost 0 bases, J lost 5 bases, and 6 bases stayed unmatched. This CDR3 is 17 amino acids long. Here the CDR3 reads CASSIDVGTSGRDEQYF. The CDR3 DNA follows: TGTGCCAGTAGTATAGATGTCGGGACTAGCGGGAGAGACGAGCAGTACTTC.

The chain carries TRBV28 and TRBJ2-1, with a tentative D call TRBD2 (6 bases). In germline, CDR1 is MDHEN, CDR2 SYDVKM. V was trimmed by 4 bases and J by 5 bases, leaving 12 bases between them. This CDR3 has 14 residues. The CDR3 protein is CASSSPDYNNEQFF. Written as DNA, the CDR3 is TGTGCCAGCAGTTCCCCGGACTATAACAATGAGCAGTTCTTC.

The rearrangement uses TRBV11-2 and TRBJ1-1; the D is unclear. This CDR3 region has 12 residues. The ends were cut back, 1 base at V and 11 bases at J, with 11 bases in the middle. Per germline, CDR1 SGHAT and CDR2 FQNNGV. Here the CDR3 reads CASSLVASLAFF. DNA of the CDR3: TGTGCCAGCAGCTTAGTCGCCTCACTTGCTTTCTTT. The full variable domain, rest sourced from reference TRBV11-2 and TRBJ1-1, is EAGVAQSPRYKIIEKRQSVAFWCNPISGHATLYWYQQILGQGPKLLIQFQNNGVVDDSQLPKDRFSAERLKGVDSTLKIQPAKLEDSAVYLCASSLVASLAFFGQGTRLTVV.

The V gene is TRBV21-1, the J gene TRBJ2-1; the table's D call, TRBD2, was not checked against the DNA. TRBV21-1 is an annotated pseudogene. The CDR3 is 13 amino acids. CDR3 sequence (DNA): TGTGCCAGCAGCAAAGGGGGTAGCGGGGAGCAGTTCTTC. Its translation: CASSKGGSGEQFF.

V gene TRBV6-5 combines with J gene TRBJ1-2; D possibly corresponds to TRBD1 (6 bases). Trimming cost V 10 bases and J 8 bases, with 17 bases left between them. The CDR3 loop spans 12 amino acids. CDR1 and CDR2 (germline): MNHEY, SVGAGI. CDR3 region: CATSQGRWGYTF. In nucleotides, the CDR3 is TGTGCCACCTCACAGGGAAGGTGGGGCTACACCTTC.

The chain recombines TRBV9 with TRBJ2-7, with TRBD1 matching 11 bases. Germline values: CDR1 SGDLS, CDR2 YYNGEE. The V gene end was trimmed by 0 bases and the J gene end by 5 bases; junction bases not matched to a gene: 4. The CDR3 loop spans 15 amino acids. CDR3 protein: CASSVEGQGDDEQYF. The CDR3 nucleotides are TGTGCCAGCAGCGTAGAGGGACAGGGGGACGACGAGCAGTACTTC.

This clone was seen only once. The CDR3 DNA follows: TGTGCCAGCAGTGAGGGACACCCGAACACTGAAGCTTTCTTT. The encoded protein is CASSEGHPNTEAFF. The chain combines TRBV2 with TRBJ1-1; D may be TRBD1 (6 bases). CDR1 is SNHLY, CDR2 FYNNEI, per germline. V lost 3 bases and J 1 base, leaving 9 bases between the germline ends. This CDR3 has 14 amino acids. Based on the CDR3 plus reference TRBV2 and TRBJ1-1, the full variable domain is EPEVTQTPSHQVTQMGQEVILRCVPISNHLYFYWYRQILGQKVEFLVSFYNNEISEKSEIFDDQFSVERPDGSNFTLKIRSTKLEDSAMYFCASSEGHPNTEAFFGQGTRLTVV.

This chain links TRBV6-5 with TRBJ2-2; 8 bases are shared with TRBD2. V was pared by 5 bases and J by 4 bases, with 6 bases of the junction left unmatched. The CDR3 covers 15 residues. Germline loops: CDR1 MNHEY, CDR2 SVGAGI. The CDR3 here is CASSGPAGVTGELFF. The DNA of the CDR3 is TGTGCCAGCAGTGGACCAGCGGGAGTCACCGGGGAGCTGTTTTTT.

The rearrangement uses TRBV5-6 and TRBJ2-7; 9 bases are a match to TRBD1. The CDR3 has 13 amino acids. The V and J ends lost 3 bases and 10 bases, in that order; junction bases with no gene match: 8. CDR1 and CDR2 from the germline V gene are SGHDT and YYEEEE. The CDR3 sequence is CASSSGQGGAQYF. CDR3 in DNA: TGTGCCAGCAGCTCGGGACAGGGAGGCGCCCAGTACTTC.